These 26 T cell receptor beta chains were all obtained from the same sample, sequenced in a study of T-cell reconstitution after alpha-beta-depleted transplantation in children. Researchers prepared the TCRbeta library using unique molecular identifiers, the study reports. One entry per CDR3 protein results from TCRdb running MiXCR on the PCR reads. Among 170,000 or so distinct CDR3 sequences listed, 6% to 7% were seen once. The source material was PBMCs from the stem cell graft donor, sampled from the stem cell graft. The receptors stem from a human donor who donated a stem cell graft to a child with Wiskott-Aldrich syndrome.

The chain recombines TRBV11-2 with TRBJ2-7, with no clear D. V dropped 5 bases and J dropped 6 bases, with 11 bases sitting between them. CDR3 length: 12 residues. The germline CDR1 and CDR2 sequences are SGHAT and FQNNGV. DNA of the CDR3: TGTGCCAGCAGCCCGCCCTCGGGCGAGCAGTACTTC. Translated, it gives CASSPPSGEQYF.

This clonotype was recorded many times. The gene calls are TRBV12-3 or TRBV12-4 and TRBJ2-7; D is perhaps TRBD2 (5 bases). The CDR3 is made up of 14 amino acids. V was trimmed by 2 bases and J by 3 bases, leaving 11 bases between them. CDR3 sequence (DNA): TGTGCCAGCAGTTTAAGTGGGAGCTACTACGAGCAGTACTTC. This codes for CASSLSGSYYEQYF.

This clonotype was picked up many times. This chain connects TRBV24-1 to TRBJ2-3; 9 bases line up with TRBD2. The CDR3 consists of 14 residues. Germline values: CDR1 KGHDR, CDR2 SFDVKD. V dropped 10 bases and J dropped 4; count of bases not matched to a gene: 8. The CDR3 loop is CATSGTSNPDTQYF. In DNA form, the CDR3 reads TGTGCCACGTCCGGGACTAGCAATCCAGATACGCAGTATTTT.

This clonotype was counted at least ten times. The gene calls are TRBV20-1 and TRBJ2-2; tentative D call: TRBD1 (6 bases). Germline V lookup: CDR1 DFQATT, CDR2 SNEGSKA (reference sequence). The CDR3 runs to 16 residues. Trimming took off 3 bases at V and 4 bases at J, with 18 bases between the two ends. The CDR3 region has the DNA TGCAGTGCTAGTTCCCCGCCGGGACATTTCACCGGGGAGCTGTTTTTT. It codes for CSASSPPGHFTGELFF.

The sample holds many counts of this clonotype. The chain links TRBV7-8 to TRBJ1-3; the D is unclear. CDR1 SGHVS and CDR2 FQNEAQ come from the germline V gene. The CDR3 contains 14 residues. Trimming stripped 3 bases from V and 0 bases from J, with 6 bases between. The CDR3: CASSFSDSGNTIYF. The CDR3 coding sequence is TGTGCCAGCAGCTTTTCGGACTCTGGAAACACCATATATTTT. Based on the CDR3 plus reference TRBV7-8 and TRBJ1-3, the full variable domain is GAGVSQSPRYKVAKRGQDVALRCDPISGHVSLFWYQQALGQGPEFLTYFQNEAQLDKSGLPSDRFFAERPEGSVSTLKIQRTQQEDSAVYLCASSFSDSGNTIYFGEGSWLTVV.

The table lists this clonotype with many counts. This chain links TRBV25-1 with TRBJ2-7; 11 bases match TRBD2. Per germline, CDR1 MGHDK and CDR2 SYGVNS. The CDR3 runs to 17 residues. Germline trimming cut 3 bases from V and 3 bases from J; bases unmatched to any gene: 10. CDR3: CASSDLAAGTSGYEQYF. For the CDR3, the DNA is TGTGCCAGCAGTGATCTCGCAGCCGGGACTAGCGGCTACGAGCAGTACTTC.

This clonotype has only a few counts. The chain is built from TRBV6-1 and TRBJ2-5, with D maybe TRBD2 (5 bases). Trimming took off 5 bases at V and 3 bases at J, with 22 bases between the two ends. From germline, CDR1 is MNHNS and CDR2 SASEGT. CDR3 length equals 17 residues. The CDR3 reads CASSPGMRGPEKETQYF. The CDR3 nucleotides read TGTGCCAGCAGTCCAGGAATGCGAGGGCCCGAAAAAGAGACCCAGTACTTC.

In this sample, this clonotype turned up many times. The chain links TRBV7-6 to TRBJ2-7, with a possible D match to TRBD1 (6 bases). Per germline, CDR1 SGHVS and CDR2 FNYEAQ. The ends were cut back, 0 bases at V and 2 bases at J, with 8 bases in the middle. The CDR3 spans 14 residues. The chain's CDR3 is CASSLAGDTYEQYF. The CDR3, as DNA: TGTGCCAGCAGCTTAGCAGGGGACACCTACGAGCAGTACTTC.

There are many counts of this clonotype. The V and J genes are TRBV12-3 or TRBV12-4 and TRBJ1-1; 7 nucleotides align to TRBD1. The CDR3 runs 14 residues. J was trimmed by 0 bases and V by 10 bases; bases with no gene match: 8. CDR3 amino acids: CATHNRGLNTEAFF. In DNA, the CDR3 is TGTGCCACCCACAACAGGGGCTTGAACACTGAAGCTTTCTTT.

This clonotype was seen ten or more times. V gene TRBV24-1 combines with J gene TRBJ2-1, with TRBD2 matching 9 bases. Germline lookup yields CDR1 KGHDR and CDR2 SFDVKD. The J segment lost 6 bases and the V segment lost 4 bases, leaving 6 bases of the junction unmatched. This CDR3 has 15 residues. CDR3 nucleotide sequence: TGTGCCACCAGTGACCTCTTGCGGGGGGGCAATGAGCAGTTCTTC. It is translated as CATSDLLRGGNEQFF.

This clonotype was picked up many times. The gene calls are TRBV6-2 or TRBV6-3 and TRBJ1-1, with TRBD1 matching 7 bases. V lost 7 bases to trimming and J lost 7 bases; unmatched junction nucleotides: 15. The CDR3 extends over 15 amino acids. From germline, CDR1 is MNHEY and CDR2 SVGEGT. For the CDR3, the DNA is TGTGCCAGCATGGCGTCAGGGGGGATGTTCGGTGAAGCTTTCTTT. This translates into CASMASGGMFGEAFF.

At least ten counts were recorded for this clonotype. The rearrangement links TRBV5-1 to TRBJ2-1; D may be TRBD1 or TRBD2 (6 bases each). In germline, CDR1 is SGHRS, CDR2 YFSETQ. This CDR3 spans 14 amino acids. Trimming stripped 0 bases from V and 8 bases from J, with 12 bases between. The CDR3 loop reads CASSLVGGRDEQFF. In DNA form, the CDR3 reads TGCGCCAGCAGCTTGGTGGGGGGCCGCGATGAGCAGTTCTTC.

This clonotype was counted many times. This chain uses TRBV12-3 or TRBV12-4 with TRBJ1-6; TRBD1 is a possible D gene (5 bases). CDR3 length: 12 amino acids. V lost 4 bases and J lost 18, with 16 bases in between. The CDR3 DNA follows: TGTGCCAGCAGTTCGACAGTTTGGGTGCCCCACTTT. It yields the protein CASSSTVWVPHF.

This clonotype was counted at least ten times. The CDR3 sequence: CASTPGGPYNEQFF. In nucleotides, the CDR3 is TGTGCCAGCACCCCTGGAGGGCCCTACAATGAGCAGTTCTTC. This rearrangement joins TRBV7-8 to TRBJ2-1, with a possible D match to TRBD2 (6 bases). This CDR3 has 14 amino acids. Germline CDR1 SGHVS, CDR2 FQNEAQ. Trimming removed 7 bases from V and 2 bases from J, with 12 bases in between.

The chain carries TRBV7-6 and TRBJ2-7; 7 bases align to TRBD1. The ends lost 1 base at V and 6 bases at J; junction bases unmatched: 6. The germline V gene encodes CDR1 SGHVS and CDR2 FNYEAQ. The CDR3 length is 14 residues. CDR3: CASSLGTGPSEQYF. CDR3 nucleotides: TGTGCCAGCAGCTTAGGGACAGGCCCAAGCGAGCAGTACTTC.

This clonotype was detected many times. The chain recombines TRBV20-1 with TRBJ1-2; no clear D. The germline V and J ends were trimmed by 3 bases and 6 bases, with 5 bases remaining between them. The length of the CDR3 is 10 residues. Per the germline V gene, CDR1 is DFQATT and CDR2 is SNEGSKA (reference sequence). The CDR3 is CSARVDGYTF. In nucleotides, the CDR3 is TGCAGTGCTAGGGTTGATGGCTACACCTTC.

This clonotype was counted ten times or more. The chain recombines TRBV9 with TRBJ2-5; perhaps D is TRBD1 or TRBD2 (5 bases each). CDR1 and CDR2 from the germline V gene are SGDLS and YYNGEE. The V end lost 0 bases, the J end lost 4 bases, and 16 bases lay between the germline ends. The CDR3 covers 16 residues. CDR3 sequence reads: CASSVGTYEGRETQYF. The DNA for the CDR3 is TGTGCCAGCAGCGTAGGAACTTATGAGGGGAGAGAGACCCAGTACTTC. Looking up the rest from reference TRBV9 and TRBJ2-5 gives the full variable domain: DSGVTQTPKHLITATGQRVTLRCSPRSGDLSVYWYQQSLDQGLQFLIQYYNGEERAKGNILERFSAQQFPDLHSELNLSSLELGDSALYFCASSVGTYEGRETQYFGPGTRLLVL.

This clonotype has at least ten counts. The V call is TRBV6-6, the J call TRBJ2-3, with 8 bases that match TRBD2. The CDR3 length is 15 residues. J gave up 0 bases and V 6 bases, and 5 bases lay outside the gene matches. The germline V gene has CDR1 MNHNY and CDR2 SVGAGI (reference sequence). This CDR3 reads CASRQRGLSTDTQYF. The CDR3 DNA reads TGTGCCAGCAGACAGCGGGGGCTTAGCACAGATACGCAGTATTTT.

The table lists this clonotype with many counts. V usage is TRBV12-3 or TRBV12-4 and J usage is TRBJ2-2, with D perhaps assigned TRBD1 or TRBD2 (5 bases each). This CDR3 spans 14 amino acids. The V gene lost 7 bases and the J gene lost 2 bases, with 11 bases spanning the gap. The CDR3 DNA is TGTGCCAGCACGCCGGGGCCCAACACCGGGGAGCTGTTTTTT. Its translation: CASTPGPNTGELFF.

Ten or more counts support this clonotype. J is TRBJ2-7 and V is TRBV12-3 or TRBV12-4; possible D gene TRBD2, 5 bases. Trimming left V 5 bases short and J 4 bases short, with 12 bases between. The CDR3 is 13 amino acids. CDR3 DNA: TGTGCCAGCAGTCACGGGATTCCGTACGAGCAGTACTTC. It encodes CASSHGIPYEQYF.

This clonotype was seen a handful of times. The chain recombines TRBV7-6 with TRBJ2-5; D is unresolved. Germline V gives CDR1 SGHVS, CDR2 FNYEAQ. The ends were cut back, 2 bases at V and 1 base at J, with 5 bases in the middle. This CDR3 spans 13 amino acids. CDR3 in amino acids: CASSLWTQETQYF. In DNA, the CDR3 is TGTGCCAGCAGCTTATGGACCCAAGAGACCCAGTACTTC.

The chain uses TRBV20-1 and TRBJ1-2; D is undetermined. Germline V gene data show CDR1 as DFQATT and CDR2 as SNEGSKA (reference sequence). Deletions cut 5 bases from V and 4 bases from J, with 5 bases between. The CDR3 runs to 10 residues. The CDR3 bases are TGCAGTGCTTCACTCTATGGCTACACCTTC. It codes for CSASLYGYTF.

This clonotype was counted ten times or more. The CDR3 DNA sequence: TGCAGCGCCCGGACAGGGGGCTATGGCTACACCTTC. As protein: CSARTGGYGYTF. The J gene is TRBJ1-2, the V gene TRBV29-1; 10 nucleotides align to TRBD1. Germline CDR1 reads SQVTM; CDR2 reads ANQGSEA. Trimming removed 7 bases from V and 4 bases from J; junction bases left unmatched: 3. This CDR3 has 12 residues. Full variable domain (outside the CDR3, taken from reference TRBV29-1 and TRBJ1-2): SAVISQKPSRDICQRGTSLTIQCQVDSQVTMMFWYRQQPGQSLTLIATANQGSEATYESGFVIDKFPISRPNLTFSTLTVSNMSPEDSSIYLCSARTGGYGYTFGSGTRLTVV.

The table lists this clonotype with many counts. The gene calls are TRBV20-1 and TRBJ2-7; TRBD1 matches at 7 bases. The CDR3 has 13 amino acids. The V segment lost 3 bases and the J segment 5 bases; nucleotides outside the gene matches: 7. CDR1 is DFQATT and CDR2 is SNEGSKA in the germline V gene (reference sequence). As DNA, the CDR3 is TGCAGTGCTAGTCCAAACAGGGGCCACGAGCAGTACTTC. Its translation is CSASPNRGHEQYF.

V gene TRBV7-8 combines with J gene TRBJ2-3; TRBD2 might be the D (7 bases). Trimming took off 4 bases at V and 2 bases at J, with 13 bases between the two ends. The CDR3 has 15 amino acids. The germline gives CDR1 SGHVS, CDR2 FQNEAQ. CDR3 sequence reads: CASSYRGGVTDTQYF. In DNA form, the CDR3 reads TGTGCCAGCAGCTACCGAGGGGGGGTCACAGATACGCAGTATTTT.

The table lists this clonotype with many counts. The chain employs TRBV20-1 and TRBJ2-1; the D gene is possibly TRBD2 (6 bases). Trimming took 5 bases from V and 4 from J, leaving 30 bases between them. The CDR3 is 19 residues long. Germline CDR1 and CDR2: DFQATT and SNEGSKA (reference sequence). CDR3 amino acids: CSAPQGRVAAITPYNEQFF. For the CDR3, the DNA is TGCAGTGCTCCCCAAGGCCGGGTAGCGGCCATAACACCTTACAATGAGCAGTTCTTC.